This passage covers 5 T cell receptor beta chains from one sample sequenced in a study of identical twins. TCRdb passed the 5' RACE reads through MiXCR, listing each CDR3 protein once. The sample consists of 600,000 to 850,000 distinct CDR3 sequences, roughly 18% of them appearing once. This same sample was also taken into another study, of T cells expressing NK-cell markers.

The specimen sequenced was PBMCs. These receptors all stem from a woman younger than 30 in good health.

The table lists this clonotype with a few counts. The chain links TRBV29-1 to TRBJ2-5, with 10 bases that match TRBD2. Trimming cost V 4 bases and J 0 bases; bases outside gene matches: 5. The CDR3 contains 15 residues. CDR1 and CDR2 from the germline V gene are SQVTM and ANQGSEA. The CDR3 DNA reads as TGCAGCGTTGTCTACCTAGCGGGAGACCAAGAGACCCAGTACTTC. Amino acids: CSVVYLAGDQETQYF. Combining the CDR3 with reference TRBV29-1 and TRBJ2-5 gives the whole variable domain SAVISQKPSRDICQRGTSLTIQCQVDSQVTMMFWYRQQPGQSLTLIATANQGSEATYESGFVIDKFPISRPNLTFSTLTVSNMSPEDSSIYLCSVVYLAGDQETQYFGPGTRLLVL.

This chain uses TRBV29-1 with TRBJ2-7, with D possibly matching TRBD2 (5 bases). Looked up from germline, CDR1 is SQVTM and CDR2 is ANQGSEA. The CDR3 sequence is 13 residues long. Deletions cut 3 bases from V and 0 bases from J, with 9 bases between. DNA for the CDR3: TGCAGCGTTGAGCCACGGGGCTCCTACGAGCAGTACTTC. Amino acid sequence: CSVEPRGSYEQYF.

The chain joins TRBV9 to TRBJ2-1, with D unresolved. V was shortened by 4 bases and J by 4 bases, with 15 bases between the two germline ends. CDR1 and CDR2 from the germline V gene are SGDLS and YYNGEE. The CDR3 is 15 residues long. DNA for the CDR3: TGTGCCAGCAGCCCCGGCCAGCGAGGTTACAATGAGCAGTTCTTC. Its protein product is CASSPGQRGYNEQFF.

The chain carries TRBV12-3 or TRBV12-4 and TRBJ2-1, with 8 bases lining up with TRBD2. This CDR3 region has 17 residues. The V segment lost 5 bases and the J segment 5 bases; nucleotides outside the gene matches: 14. The CDR3 coding sequence is TGTGCCAGCAGTAAAAATATAAAGCGGGAGTGGGACAATGAGCAGTTCTTC. This codes for CASSKNIKREWDNEQFF.

This clonotype has only a few counts. The rearrangement uses TRBV7-9 and TRBJ1-1; D perhaps matches TRBD1 (5 bases). Germline V CDR1 and CDR2: SEHNR, FQNEAQ (reference sequence). Between the trimmed V and J ends, which lost 10 bases and 3 bases, there was a span of 9 bases. CDR3 size: 11 residues. CDR3 DNA sequence: TGTGCCATCAGGGAATACACTGAAGCTTTCTTT. Translation: CAIREYTEAFF.